This T cell receptor beta chain originates from a study of CD8 T cells in Susac syndrome. In the study overall: Patients with Susac syndrome were therapy-naive, taking corticosteroids, with some also receiving intravenous immunoglobulin, or taking intravenous immunoglobulin alone at the time their blood was drawn.

The RNA input was roughly 0.45 to 1 ug, and it was reverse transcribed with random hexamers. TCR beta CDR3 was amplified by immunoSEQ covering 54 Vbeta and 13 Jbeta. Using its own MiXCR run on the immunoSEQ multiplex PCR reads, TCRdb lists one record per CDR3 protein. Among roughly 180,000 distinct CDR3 sequences listed, roughly 94% were seen once. For this clonotype: Its antigen is unknown.

General study results and limits: The CD4+ T cell repertoire of patients with Susac syndrome showed no detectable clonal expansion.

V was cut by 0 bases and J by 2 bases, with 12 bases left in between. This CDR3 is 16 amino acids long. Germline CDR1 SGHRS, CDR2 YFSETQ. V gene TRBV5-1 combines with J gene TRBJ2-1; maybe TRBD2 (5 bases). The sequence derives from a human donor with Susac syndrome. Sequenced input: CD4+ T cells from PBMCs. In nucleotides, the CDR3 is TGCGCCAGCAGCTTGGGTGGAGGCGAGGCCTACAATGAGCAGTTCTTC. Its protein product is CASSLGGGEAYNEQFF.